The text below deals with one TCR beta chain. The data derive from a study of blood T cell repertoires in COVID-19. Per the study methods: Counts of nucleated cells, estimated from reference gene primer amplification, were obtained. The method was immunoSEQ multiplex PCR; TCRdb's version includes in-frame clones alone and lacks a portion of them. The DNA gave D and trimming, while V, J and clone size come from that table. The sample records 120,000 or so clones, more than 75% being singletons. There are 16 residues in the CDR3. V was pared by 4 bases and J by 0 bases, with 2 bases of the junction left unmatched. Germline CDR1 is SGHTS and CDR2 is YDEGEE.

The receptor comes from a woman aged 45-65 years with acute or convalescent COVID-19. Sequences were obtained from peripheral blood. The gene calls are TRBV5-8 and TRBJ2-6; 9 bases align to TRBD1. CDR3 sequence (DNA): TGTGCCAGCAGCCTGGGACAGGGCTCTGGGGCCAACGTCCTGACTTTC. As protein: CASSLGQGSGANVLTF.